Given below is one T cell receptor beta chain in context. Its antigen is unknown. Trimming removed 6 bases from V and 11 bases from J; junction bases left unmatched: 10. Germline CDR1 reads MNHEY; CDR2 reads SVGAGI. This CDR3 contains 14 residues. The authors ran a second PCR of roughly 6 to 12 cycles using a sample-barcoded 5' primer and a J-beta primer mix. Every single cDNA molecule received a tag from a template-switch adaptor with 12 random nucleotides. TCRdb recomputed calls from the 5' RACE reads with MiXCR, one row per CDR3 protein. The sample comprises fewer than 1,000,000 distinct CDR3 sequences, 46% of which are singletons, and about a sixth rests with the top ten. This record belongs to a study of blood T cells in healthy people across ages. Regarding the study as a whole: Donors of long life had a larger count of naive CD4+ cells and greater diversity than aged donors. Estimated diversity, derived from one million T cells, was regarded as an underestimate.

Input material: blood. The TCR sequence derives from a man at least 80 years old in good health. The chain carries TRBV6-5 and TRBJ2-5; 12 nucleotides line up with TRBD2. The chain's CDR3 is CASSGLAGLNEQYF. The CDR3 coding sequence is TGTGCCAGCAGCGGACTAGCGGGGCTCAATGAGCAGTACTTC.